Below are 25 T cell receptor beta chains sequenced from a single sample in a study of CD8 T cells in ankylosing spondylitis. TCRdb reanalysed the 5' RACE reads using MiXCR and keeps one entry per CDR3 protein. The repertoire consists of fewer than 150,000 distinct CDR3 sequences, with 5.5% to 7.5% occurring once and the leading ten covering 9.5% to 15%. The sample comprised blood, either unsorted or a sorted T cell fraction (not recorded which). Receptors were obtained from a female donor with ankylosing spondylitis or in good health (not recorded which).

This clonotype was observed at least ten times. The chain employs TRBV5-1 and TRBJ2-3; 9 bases align to TRBD2. With 5 bases clipped from V and 6 bases from J, the junction kept 16 bases outside the gene matches. The CDR3 consists of 17 residues. Germline lookup yields CDR1 SGHRS and CDR2 YFSETQ. The CDR3 is CASSPQVGGGGYDTQYF. DNA of the CDR3: TGCGCCAGCAGTCCTCAGGTCGGCGGGGGGGGATACGATACGCAGTATTTT.

The chain is built from TRBV10-3 and TRBJ2-1; a weak D match, TRBD2 (5 bases). V was trimmed by 5 bases and J by 5 bases, leaving 10 bases between them. This CDR3 has 13 amino acids. Germline V gene sequence: CDR1 ENHRY, CDR2 SYGVKD. CDR3 sequence: CAISPDLNNEQFF. CDR3 DNA sequence: TGTGCCATCAGTCCGGACTTGAACAATGAGCAGTTCTTC.

The sample holds many counts of this clonotype. This rearrangement joins TRBV12-3 or TRBV12-4 to TRBJ2-5; D unclear. The length of the CDR3 is 13 residues. V lost 10 bases and J lost 1, with 13 bases in between. CDR3 DNA sequence: TGTGCCACCGCTCGGTTGGGCCAAGAGACCCAGTACTTC. Translated: CATARLGQETQYF.

In its sample, this clonotype was seen many times. The chain uses TRBV7-6 and TRBJ2-1, with a possible D match to TRBD1 (5 bases). Germline lookup yields CDR1 SGHVS and CDR2 FNYEAQ. The CDR3 is 12 residues long. The ends were cut back, 5 bases at V and 10 bases at J, with 12 bases in the middle. CDR3 loop: CASSTGFGEQFF. The CDR3 bases are TGTGCCAGCAGCACAGGCTTCGGGGAGCAGTTCTTC.

This chain links TRBV5-1 with TRBJ1-1; D is perhaps TRBD1 (6 bases). Trimming took off 3 bases at V and 0 bases at J, with 9 bases between the two ends. Germline CDR1 SGHRS, CDR2 YFSETQ. The CDR3 spans 14 residues. CDR3 in amino acids: CASSYTGLNTEAFF. The CDR3 DNA follows: TGCGCCAGCAGCTACACAGGGTTGAACACTGAAGCTTTCTTT.

This clonotype was counted ten times or more. The chain is built from TRBV4-1 and TRBJ2-3; 10 bases agree with TRBD2. The germline V gene has CDR1 MGHRA and CDR2 YSYEKL. There are 17 residues in the CDR3. The V segment lost 0 bases and the J segment 4 bases; nucleotides outside the gene matches: 7. CDR3 region: CASSQDGSGGGADTQYF. The CDR3 bases are TGCGCCAGCAGCCAAGACGGGAGCGGGGGGGGCGCAGATACGCAGTATTTT.

This clonotype was seen a few times. The chain has TRBV28 and TRBJ2-7; D remains unclear. V was shortened by 2 bases and J by 4 bases, with 15 bases between the two germline ends. The CDR3 spans 15 residues. CDR1 is MDHEN and CDR2 is SYDVKM in the germline V gene. CDR3 sequence reads: CASSLRVSGLYEQYF. The CDR3 coding sequence is TGTGCCAGCAGTTTAAGGGTATCTGGTCTGTACGAGCAGTACTTC.

The table lists this clonotype with many counts. The DNA of the CDR3 is TGTGCCAGCAGCCAAGGACAGGGTAAAGCTTTCTTT. This gives the protein CASSQGQGKAFF. The chain links TRBV3-1 to TRBJ1-1; 7 bases fit TRBD1. The V segment lost 1 base and the J segment 9 bases; nucleotides outside the gene matches: 2. CDR3 length: 12 amino acids. Germline CDR1 and CDR2: LGHDT and YNNKEL (reference sequence).

This clonotype occurred many times. The rearrangement joins TRBV7-9 to TRBJ2-1; TRBD2 is a possible D gene (7 bases). V was clipped by 6 bases and J by 7 bases, with 19 bases between them. CDR1 and CDR2 from the germline V gene are SEHNR and FQNEAQ (reference sequence). The CDR3 extends over 15 amino acids. This chain's CDR3 is CASRTAGAHLNEQFF. For the CDR3, the DNA is TGTGCCAGCAGGACCGCGGGGGCGCATTTGAATGAGCAGTTCTTC.

This clonotype was counted between two and nine times. The chain uses TRBV16 and TRBJ2-1; the match to TRBD1 covers 9 bases. V lost 4 bases and J lost 5; bases outside the gene matches: 6. The CDR3 is 15 residues long. Germline V gives CDR1 KGHSY, CDR2 FQNENV. CDR3 DNA: TGTGCCAGCAGCCCTACTTGGGACAGGGACAATGAGCAGTTCTTC. Translating it yields CASSPTWDRDNEQFF.

This clonotype has at least ten counts. The chain has TRBV20-1 and TRBJ2-2, with D possibly TRBD1 on 5 matching bases. In germline, CDR1 is DFQATT, CDR2 SNEGSKA (reference sequence). Trimming stripped 0 bases from V and 5 bases from J, with 7 bases between. The CDR3 is 13 residues long. The CDR3 DNA reads TGCAGTGCTAGAGAAGGGGTGACCGGGGAGCTGTTTTTT. Translating gives CSAREGVTGELFF.

In this sample, this clonotype turned up many times. The rearrangement links TRBV5-6 to TRBJ1-2; D uncertain. Germline loops: CDR1 SGHDT, CDR2 YYEEEE. This CDR3 has 15 amino acids. The V gene lost 4 bases and the J gene lost 7 bases, with 20 bases spanning the gap. The CDR3 DNA reads TGTGCCAGCAGCGCGGGAGTTCCGAATGTAGGTGGCTACACCTTC. This codes for CASSAGVPNVGGYTF.

This clonotype was seen many times. The V and J genes are TRBV5-1 and TRBJ1-2, with 7 bases lining up with TRBD1. This CDR3 is built from 15 residues. Germline CDR1 reads SGHRS; CDR2 reads YFSETQ. Trimming removed 0 bases from V and 2 bases from J; junction bases left unmatched: 4. This CDR3 reads CASSLGPGQNYGYTF. CDR3 sequence (DNA): TGCGCCAGCAGCTTGGGGCCGGGACAGAACTATGGCTACACCTTC. The complete variable domain, with remaining parts taken from reference TRBV5-1 and TRBJ1-2, reads KAGVTQTPRYLIKTRGQQVTLSCSPISGHRSVSWYQQTPGQGLQFLFEYFSETQRNKGNFPGRFSGRQFSNSRSEMNVSTLELGDSALYLCASSLGPGQNYGYTFGSGTRLTVV.

The V and J genes are TRBV30 and TRBJ2-7; D gene ambiguous. This CDR3 has 13 amino acids. Germline CDR1 and CDR2: GTSNPN and SVGIG (reference sequence). The V gene lost 5 bases and the J gene lost 3 bases, with 14 bases spanning the gap. CDR3 sequence: CAWCPSPLYEQYF. CDR3 in DNA: TGTGCCTGGTGTCCTTCTCCTCTCTACGAGCAGTACTTC.

This clonotype showed up many times. The chain combines TRBV11-2 with TRBJ2-5, with a weak D call TRBD1 (7 bases). V lost 1 base, J lost 5 bases, and 11 bases lay in between. In germline, CDR1 is SGHAT, CDR2 FQNNGV. This CDR3 is 14 amino acids long. The CDR3 here is CASSLVPGGETQYF. The CDR3 region has the DNA TGTGCCAGCAGCTTAGTCCCAGGGGGGGAGACCCAGTACTTC.

This clonotype showed up many times. The chain employs TRBV4-2 and TRBJ1-5; D is ambiguous. The germline V gene has CDR1 LGHNA and CDR2 YNFKEQ. The CDR3 loop spans 15 amino acids. V lost 1 base and J lost 0, with 7 bases in between. CDR3: CASSQAQTSNQPQHF. The CDR3 nucleotides read TGTGCCAGCAGCCAAGCACAAACTAGCAATCAGCCCCAGCATTTT.

The sample holds a few counts of this clonotype. The chain joins TRBV2 to TRBJ1-5, with D unresolved. The V and J ends lost 3 bases and 11 bases respectively, with 8 bases between them. CDR1 is SNHLY and CDR2 is FYNNEI in the germline V gene. This CDR3 contains 11 residues. CDR3 sequence: CASSEGGSQHF. The CDR3 coding sequence is TGTGCCAGCAGTGAGGGAGGTTCCCAGCATTTT.

This clonotype was counted many times. The chain combines TRBV5-4 with TRBJ1-1, with D hard to call. The germline gives CDR1 SGHNT, CDR2 YYREEE (reference sequence). This CDR3 is built from 15 residues. The V end lost 5 bases, the J end lost 1 base, and 15 bases lay between the germline ends. The CDR3 DNA sequence: TGTGCCAGCAGACCTCCCGTTGGGCCGAACACTGAAGCTTTCTTT. This translates into CASRPPVGPNTEAFF.

This clonotype occurred many times. V gene TRBV12-3 or TRBV12-4 combines with J gene TRBJ1-5, with D unresolved. Trimming took 3 bases from V and 0 from J, leaving 6 bases between them. This CDR3 contains 14 residues. The CDR3 spells CASSFGLSNQPQHF. CDR3 bases: TGTGCCAGCAGTTTTGGACTTAGCAATCAGCCCCAGCATTTT.

This clonotype was observed a handful of times. The chain employs TRBV12-5 and TRBJ1-1, with TRBD1 as a possible D gene (5 bases). CDR1 and CDR2 from the germline V gene are LGHNT and FRNRAP. V shed 7 bases and J shed 4 bases, with 25 bases lying between them. The CDR3 totals 17 residues. The CDR3 here is CASAPWALRGASTEAFF. DNA for the CDR3: TGTGCTAGTGCCCCTTGGGCCCTCCGCGGGGCCAGCACTGAAGCTTTCTTT.

Comment on this clonotype: This may stem from a read error, because a much larger clone lies one nucleotide away. The V call is TRBV7-9, the J call TRBJ2-3; D remains unclear. In germline, CDR1 is SEHNR, CDR2 FQNEAQ (reference sequence). The CDR3 is 12 amino acids. The CDR3 DNA sequence: TGTGTCAGCAGCTTATACACAGATACGCAGTATTTT. As protein: CVSSLYTDTQYF.

This clonotype was detected once. This CDR3 reads CASSSNPGRGGEQYF. The CDR3 DNA follows: TGTGCCAGCAGCTCCAACCCGGGTCGGGGTGGAGAGCAGTACTTC. This chain connects TRBV11-2 to TRBJ2-7, with a weak D call TRBD2 (5 bases). The CDR3 runs 15 residues. Germline-derived CDR1 and CDR2 are SGHAT and FQNNGV. The V and J ends lost 4 bases and 7 bases respectively, with 20 bases between them.

The chain carries TRBV7-9 and TRBJ1-6; D is uncertain. This CDR3 contains 13 residues. Germline CDR1 is SEHNR and CDR2 is FQNEAQ (reference sequence). The V end was cut by 2 bases, the J end by 5 bases, with 4 bases between. As DNA, the CDR3 is TGTGCCAGCAGCTTAACAAATAATTCACCCCTCCACTTT. It specifies CASSLTNNSPLHF. The complete variable domain, with remaining parts taken from reference TRBV7-9 and TRBJ1-6, reads DTGVSQNPRHKITKRGQNVTFRCDPISEHNRLYWYRQTLGQGPEFLTYFQNEAQLEKSRLLSDRFSAERPKGSFSTLEIQRTEQGDSAMYLCASSLTNNSPLHFGNGTRLTVT.

In this sample, this clonotype turned up many times. CDR3 DNA sequence: TGTGCCAGCAGCGTCTCGGGGGGCGTAATCTATGAGCAGTTCTTC. Amino acids: CASSVSGGVIYEQFF. The V gene is TRBV7-8, the J gene TRBJ2-1, with TRBD2 as a possible D gene (7 bases). In germline, CDR1 is SGHVS, CDR2 FQNEAQ. There are 15 residues in the CDR3. V lost 5 bases and J 8 bases, leaving 19 bases between the germline ends.

Many counts were recorded for this clonotype. This rearrangement joins TRBV21-1 to TRBJ1-6; no check of the table's D call, TRBD1, against the DNA was made. TRBV21-1 counts as a pseudogene. This CDR3 is built from 14 residues. In DNA, the CDR3 is TGTGCCAGCAGGTGGACAGGGGATAAATCACCCCTCCACTTT. It specifies CASRWTGDKSPLHF.